The entry below gives a single T cell receptor (beta chain) sequence along with its context. The antigen this receptor binds is unknown. Qualities for individual bases were not recorded, and no much larger clone is one base off. The data are from a study of CD8+ T cells in alopecia areata (dated by TCRdb to 2017 to 2018). For context, the study as a whole: Treated patients were enrolled in an open-label pilot trial of oral tofacitinib, 5 to 10 mg twice daily, for moderate-to-severe alopecia areata. Patients stayed on tofacitinib for 6 to 18 months and then had 6 months of follow-up off drug so that delayed response and recurrence could be assessed. The SALT score, which quantifies the percentage of affected scalp surface area, was used to measure disease severity in treated patients. In both human patients and the C3H/HeJ mouse model, the study applied high-throughput TCRbeta sequencing to look at T cell clonal expansion in alopecia areata. On the human side, TCRbeta sequencing was run on scalp tissue and on sorted CD4+ and CD8+ peripheral blood T cells from healthy controls and from alopecia areata patients with either patchy or totalis/universalis disease. Tofacitinib-treated patients had biopsies at baseline and at 4 and 24 weeks of treatment, with a later scalp biopsy in several patients. Clonality in the scalp was compared among normal scalp (n=4), patchy alopecia areata scalp (n=8), and alopecia totalis/universalis scalp (n=8). RNA was extracted with the PAXgene miRNA kit for fixed scalp, the miRNeasy kit for PBMCs, and the RNeasy kit for mouse skin. TCRbeta CDR3 regions were amplified by immunoSEQ multiplex PCR using 35 Vbeta forward and 13 Jbeta reverse primers.

Library preparation was by the immunoSEQ multiplex PCR assay. For TCR sequencing, RNA was extracted from every sample and reverse transcribed into cDNA to serve as template. First-strand cDNA was synthesized using SuperScript III with a 2:1 mix of oligo-dT and random hexamers. A synthetic immune receptor repertoire was used to gauge amplification bias, and whatever bias remained was removed computationally. Regarding the original processing steps: After raw reads were preprocessed to remove errors, the CDR3 was defined following IMGT conventions as running from the conserved cysteine to phenylalanine. Clonality was computed as 1 minus the Shannon entropy, with the entropy normalized by log2 of the number of productive unique TCRs. Whether scalp clones were CD4 or CD8 was inferred by matching scalp TCRbeta sequences against CD4 and CD8 repertoires sorted from blood. Sourced from immuneACCESS, this table was stored by TCRdb with only in-frame sequences that have V and J called. A share of the clones is absent; for the studies checked, an unresolved V gene accounts for under half, and the remainder has no known explanation. That table furnishes V, J and clone size, whereas the DNA furnished D and trimming. The sample profile shows under 150,000 clones; approximately 51% of them were found once. Around 3.4% of the sample is taken by the ten largest.

The germline V gene sets CDR1 to SGHRS and CDR2 to YFSETQ. V trim: 4 bases; J trim: 2 bases; unmatched bases: 10. The CDR3 covers 16 residues, taking in both the cysteine and the phenylalanine. The read is trimmed to its CDR3 DNA, 48 bases read in frame from base 1. What this sample's time point label stands for: less than 30 weeks on oral tofacitinib. The sample's treatment or condition, from its label and the paper: oral pan-JAK inhibitor, 5-10 mg twice daily. Peripheral blood and lesional scalp punch biopsies were obtained from patients with alopecia areata. PBMCs were separated by density centrifugation and stained for CD3, CD4 and CD8, after which CD4+ and CD8+ T cells were sorted on a FACSAria. Study-wide conclusions, independent of this receptor: During tofacitinib treatment, many expanded lesional clones stuck around in both scalp and blood, and this persistence may partly explain why relapse happens after treatment is stopped. Compared with mice, TCR sequences shared between patients were less clear, possibly partly because of HLA diversity across the patient population. Higher clonality and more expanded CD8+ clones were observed in lesional scalp than in normal scalp, particularly in alopecia totalis/universalis, a finding suggestive of antigenic drive. Scalp TCR repertoire analysis is complicated because resident alphabeta T cells in normal human skin are also sequenced, whereas mouse skin is dominated by gammadelta T cells. Tofacitinib significantly lowered scalp clonality and the number of expanded CD8+ clones among the top 100 scalp clones. The treated cohort was small, with a single nonresponder, so links between baseline CD8+ expansion and response need larger studies.

The specimen comprised CD4+ T cells sorted from blood, sampled at week 24, from a patient treated with tofacitinib. The source of this sequence is a human donor with alopecia areata. Recombination joined TRBV5-1 with TRBJ2-7; TRBD1 agrees with 9 junctional bases. CDR3 sequence: CASSPEGQGGPYEQYF. Here is the DNA: TGCGCCAGCAGCCCAGAGGGACAGGGTGGCCCCTACGAGCAGTACTTC.